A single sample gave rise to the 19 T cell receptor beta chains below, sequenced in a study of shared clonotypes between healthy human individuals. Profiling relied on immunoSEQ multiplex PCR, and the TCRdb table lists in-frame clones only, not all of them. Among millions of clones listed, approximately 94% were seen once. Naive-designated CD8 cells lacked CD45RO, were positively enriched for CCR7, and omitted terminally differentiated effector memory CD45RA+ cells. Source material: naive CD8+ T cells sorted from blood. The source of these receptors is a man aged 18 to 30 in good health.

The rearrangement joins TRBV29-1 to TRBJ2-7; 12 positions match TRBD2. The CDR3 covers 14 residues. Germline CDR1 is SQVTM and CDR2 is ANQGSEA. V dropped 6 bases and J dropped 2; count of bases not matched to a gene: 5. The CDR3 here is CSVKLAGGPYEQYF. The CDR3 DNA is TGCAGCGTAAAACTAGCGGGGGGCCCCTACGAGCAGTACTTC.

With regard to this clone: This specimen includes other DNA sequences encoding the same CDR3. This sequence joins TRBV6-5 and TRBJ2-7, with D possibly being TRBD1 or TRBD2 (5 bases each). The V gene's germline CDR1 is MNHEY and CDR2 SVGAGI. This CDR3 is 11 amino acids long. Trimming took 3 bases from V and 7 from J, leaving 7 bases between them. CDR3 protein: CASSYGGEQYF. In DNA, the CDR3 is TGTGCCAGCAGTTATGGGGGAGAGCAGTACTTC.

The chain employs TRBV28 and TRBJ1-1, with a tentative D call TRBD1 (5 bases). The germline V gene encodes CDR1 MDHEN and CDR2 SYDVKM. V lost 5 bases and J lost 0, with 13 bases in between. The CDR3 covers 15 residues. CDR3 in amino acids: CASSPLGVLNTEAFF. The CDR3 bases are TGTGCCAGCAGTCCCTTAGGGGTCCTGAACACTGAAGCTTTCTTT.

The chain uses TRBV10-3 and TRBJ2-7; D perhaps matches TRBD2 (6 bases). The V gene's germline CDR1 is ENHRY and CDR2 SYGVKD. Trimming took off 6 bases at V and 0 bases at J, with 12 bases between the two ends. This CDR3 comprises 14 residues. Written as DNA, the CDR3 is TGTGCCATCAGCCGCGGGGTCAGCTCCTACGAGCAGTACTTC. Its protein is CAISRGVSSYEQYF.

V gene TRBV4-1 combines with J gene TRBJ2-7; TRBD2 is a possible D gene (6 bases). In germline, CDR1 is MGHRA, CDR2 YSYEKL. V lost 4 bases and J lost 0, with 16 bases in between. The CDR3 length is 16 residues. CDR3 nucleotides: TGCGCCAGCAGCCCATCGGGGGATGGGGCCTCCTACGAGCAGTACTTC. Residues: CASSPSGDGASYEQYF.

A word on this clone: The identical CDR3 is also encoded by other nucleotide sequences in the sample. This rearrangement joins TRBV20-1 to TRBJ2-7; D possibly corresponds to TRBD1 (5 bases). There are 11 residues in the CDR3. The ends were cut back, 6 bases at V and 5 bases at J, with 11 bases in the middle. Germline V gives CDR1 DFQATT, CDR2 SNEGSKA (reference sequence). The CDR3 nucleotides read TGCAGTGCGAAACAGGTCAACGAGCAGTACTTC. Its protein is CSAKQVNEQYF.

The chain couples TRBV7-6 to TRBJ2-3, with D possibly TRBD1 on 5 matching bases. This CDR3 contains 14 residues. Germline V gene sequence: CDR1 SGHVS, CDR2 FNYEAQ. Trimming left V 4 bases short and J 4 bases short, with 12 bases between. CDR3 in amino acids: CASSYGAEADTQYF. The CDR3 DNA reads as TGTGCCAGCAGCTATGGGGCAGAGGCAGATACGCAGTATTTT.

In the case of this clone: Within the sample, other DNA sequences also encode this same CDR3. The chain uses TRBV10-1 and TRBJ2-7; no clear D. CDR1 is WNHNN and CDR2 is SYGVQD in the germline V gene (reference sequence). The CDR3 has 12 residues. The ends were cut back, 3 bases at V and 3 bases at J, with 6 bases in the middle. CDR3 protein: CASSDPSYEQYF. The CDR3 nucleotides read TGCGCCAGCAGTGACCCTAGCTACGAGCAGTACTTC.

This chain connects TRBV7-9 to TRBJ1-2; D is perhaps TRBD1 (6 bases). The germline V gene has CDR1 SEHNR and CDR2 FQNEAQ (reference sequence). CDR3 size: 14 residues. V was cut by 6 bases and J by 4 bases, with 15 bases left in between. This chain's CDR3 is CASSPTGSSYGYTF. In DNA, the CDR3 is TGTGCCAGCAGTCCAACAGGGAGTAGCTATGGCTACACCTTC.

The CDR3 DNA follows: TGTGCCAGCAGCTCTTACAGGGAGGATGACTATGGCTACACCTTC. It encodes CASSSYREDDYGYTF. This sequence joins TRBV5-6 and TRBJ1-2; TRBD1 might be the D (6 bases). V shed 3 bases and J shed 3 bases, with 15 bases lying between them. Germline loops: CDR1 SGHDT, CDR2 YYEEEE. The CDR3 is 15 amino acids.

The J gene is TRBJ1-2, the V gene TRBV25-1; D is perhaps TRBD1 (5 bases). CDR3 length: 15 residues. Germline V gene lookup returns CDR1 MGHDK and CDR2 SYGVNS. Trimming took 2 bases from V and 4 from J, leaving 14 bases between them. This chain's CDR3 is CASSERRGVGYGYTF. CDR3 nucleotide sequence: TGTGCCAGCAGTGAAAGGAGAGGGGTTGGCTATGGCTACACCTTC.

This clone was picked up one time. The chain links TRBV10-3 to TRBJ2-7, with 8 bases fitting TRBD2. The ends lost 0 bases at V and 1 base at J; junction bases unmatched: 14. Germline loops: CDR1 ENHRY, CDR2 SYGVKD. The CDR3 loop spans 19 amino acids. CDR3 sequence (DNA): TGTGCCATCAGTGAGTCGACAGGTGGTAGCGGGATTTTTTCCTACGAGCAGTACTTC. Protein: CAISESTGGSGIFSYEQYF.

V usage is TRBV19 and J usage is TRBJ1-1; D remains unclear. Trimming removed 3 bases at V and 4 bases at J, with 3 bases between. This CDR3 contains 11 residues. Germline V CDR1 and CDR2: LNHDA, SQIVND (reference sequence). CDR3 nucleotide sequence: TGTGCCAGTAGTATGTCCACTGAAGCTTTCTTT. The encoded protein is CASSMSTEAFF.

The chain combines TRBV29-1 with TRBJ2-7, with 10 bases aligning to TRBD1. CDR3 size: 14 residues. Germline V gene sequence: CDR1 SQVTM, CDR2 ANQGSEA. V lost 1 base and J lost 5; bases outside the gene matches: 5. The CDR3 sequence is CSVEGVGQGDEQYF. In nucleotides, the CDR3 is TGCAGCGTTGAAGGAGTAGGACAGGGGGACGAGCAGTACTTC.

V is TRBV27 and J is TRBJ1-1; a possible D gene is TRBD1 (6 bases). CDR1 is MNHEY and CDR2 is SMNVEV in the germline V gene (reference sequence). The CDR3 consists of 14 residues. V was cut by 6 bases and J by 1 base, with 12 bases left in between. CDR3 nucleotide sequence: TGTGCCAGCAGACCCGGACAGTCGAACACTGAAGCTTTCTTT. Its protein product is CASRPGQSNTEAFF.

This CDR3 reads CASSLEVGGFYEQYF. The CDR3 nucleotides read TGCGCCAGCAGCTTGGAGGTCGGGGGCTTCTACGAGCAGTACTTC. The gene calls are TRBV5-1 and TRBJ2-7; D tentatively fits TRBD1 or TRBD2 (6 bases each). With 0 bases removed from V and 3 bases from J, the gap between germline ends came to 13 bases. Germline lookup yields CDR1 SGHRS and CDR2 YFSETQ. CDR3 size: 15 residues.

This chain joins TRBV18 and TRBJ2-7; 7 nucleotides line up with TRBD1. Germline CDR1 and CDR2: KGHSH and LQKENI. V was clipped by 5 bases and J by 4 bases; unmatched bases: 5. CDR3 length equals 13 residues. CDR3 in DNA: TGTGCCAGCTCAACCGGGACAGAATACGAGCAGTACTTC. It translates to CASSTGTEYEQYF.

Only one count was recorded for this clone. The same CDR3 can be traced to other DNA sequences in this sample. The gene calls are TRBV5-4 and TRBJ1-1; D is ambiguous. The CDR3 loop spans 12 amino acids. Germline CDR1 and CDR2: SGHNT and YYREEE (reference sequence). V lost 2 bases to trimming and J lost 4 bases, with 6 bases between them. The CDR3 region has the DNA TGTGCCAGCAGCTTTGATGGCACTGAAGCTTTCTTT. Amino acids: CASSFDGTEAFF.

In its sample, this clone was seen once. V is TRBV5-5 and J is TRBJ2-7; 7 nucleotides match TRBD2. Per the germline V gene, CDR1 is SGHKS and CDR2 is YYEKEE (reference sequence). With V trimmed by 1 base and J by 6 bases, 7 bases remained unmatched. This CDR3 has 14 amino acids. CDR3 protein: CASSLTSAGSEQYF. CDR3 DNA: TGTGCCAGCAGCTTGACTAGCGCCGGGTCCGAGCAGTACTTC.